The 31 T cell receptor beta chains reported below all come from one sample, sequenced in a study of OX40 agonist ivuxolimab in advanced cancers. The repertoire was sequenced with immunoSEQ multiplex PCR; TCRdb's copy has only in-frame clones and lacks some. The table shows more than 95,000 clones, with 85% to 95% occurring only once. Sample: CD4+ or CD8+ T cells sorted from blood, taken in a trial of the OX40 agonist ivuxolimab. The receptors were sampled from an adult with an advanced solid tumor such as melanoma, head and neck, liver or kidney cancer.

The J gene is TRBJ2-3, the V gene TRBV6-5; weak D call: TRBD2 (6 bases). Germline-derived CDR1 and CDR2 are MNHEY and SVGAGI. The CDR3 totals 14 residues. V was clipped by 6 bases and J by 4 bases, with 14 bases between them. This CDR3 reads CASSRTEGPDTQYF. The CDR3 DNA follows: TGTGCCAGCAGCCGGACGGAGGGACCAGATACGCAGTATTTT.

A single count supports this clone. V is TRBV9 and J is TRBJ1-1; 9 bases match TRBD1. With 3 bases clipped from V and 5 bases from J, the junction kept 8 bases outside the gene matches. Germline CDR1 is SGDLS and CDR2 is YYNGEE. The CDR3 runs 15 residues. CDR3 sequence: CASSGGGQGQTEAFF. The CDR3 DNA reads TGTGCCAGCAGCGGAGGCGGACAGGGGCAAACTGAAGCTTTCTTT. Complete variable domain (other parts from reference TRBV9 and TRBJ1-1): DSGVTQTPKHLITATGQRVTLRCSPRSGDLSVYWYQQSLDQGLQFLIQYYNGEERAKGNILERFSAQQFPDLHSELNLSSLELGDSALYFCASSGGGQGQTEAFFGQGTRLTVV.

The chain is built from TRBV7-3 and TRBJ2-1, with 11 nucleotides matching TRBD2. The CDR3 extends over 15 amino acids. CDR1 and CDR2 from the germline V gene are SGHTA and FQGTGA. V shed 1 base and J 9 bases; nucleotides not matched to a gene: 5. CDR3 loop: CASSLRLAGGGEQFF. In DNA, the CDR3 is TGTGCCAGCAGCTTAAGGCTAGCGGGAGGAGGTGAGCAGTTCTTC.

The chain joins TRBV6-1 to TRBJ2-1, with D possibly matching TRBD2 (6 bases). Trimming left V 4 bases short and J 0 bases short, with 13 bases between. The CDR3 consists of 16 residues. CDR1 MNHNS and CDR2 SASEGT come from the germline V gene. The CDR3 region is CASSAGTPSSYNEQFF. CDR3 DNA: TGTGCCAGCAGTGCCGGGACTCCGAGCTCCTACAATGAGCAGTTCTTC.

The rearrangement uses TRBV19 and TRBJ2-3; no firm D call. The V and J ends lost 5 bases and 1 base respectively, with 7 bases between them. The CDR3 covers 13 residues. The germline V gene encodes CDR1 LNHDA and CDR2 SQIVND (reference sequence). This chain's CDR3 is CASSPQGTDTQYF. CDR3 coding DNA: TGTGCCAGTAGTCCCCAGGGCACAGATACGCAGTATTTT.

This chain links TRBV9 with TRBJ1-2; a possible D gene is TRBD1 (6 bases). Per the germline V gene, CDR1 is SGDLS and CDR2 is YYNGEE. This CDR3 has 12 residues. V was cut by 7 bases and J by 4 bases, with 11 bases left in between. The CDR3 DNA is TGTGCCAGCCTCAACAGGGTCTATGGCTACACCTTC. It codes for CASLNRVYGYTF.

This chain connects TRBV27 to TRBJ2-2; either TRBD1 or TRBD2 may supply D (5 bases each). Germline V gene data show CDR1 as MNHEY and CDR2 as SMNVEV (reference sequence). This CDR3 has 15 amino acids. Trimming took off 4 bases at V and 0 bases at J, with 9 bases between the two ends. In DNA form, the CDR3 reads TGTGCCAGCAGTTGGGACCGAGCGAACACCGGGGAGCTGTTTTTT. It specifies CASSWDRANTGELFF.

This chain uses TRBV7-3 with TRBJ2-2; 10 positions agree with TRBD1. Per the germline V gene, CDR1 is SGHTA and CDR2 is FQGTGA. V lost 1 base and J lost 4; bases outside the gene matches: 0. The length of the CDR3 is 15 residues. The CDR3 reads CASSLRTGGTGELFF. DNA for the CDR3: TGTGCCAGCAGCTTAAGGACAGGGGGCACCGGGGAGCTGTTTTTT. Together with reference TRBV7-3 and TRBJ2-2, the CDR3 gives the full variable domain: GAGVSQTPSNKVTEKGKYVELRCDPISGHTALYWYRQSLGQGPEFLIYFQGTGAADDSGLPNDRFFAVRPEGSVSTLKIQRTERGDSAVYLCASSLRTGGTGELFFGEGSRLTVL.

The V gene is TRBV6-6, the J gene TRBJ2-1; TRBD2 is a possible D gene (6 bases). Between the trimmed V and J ends, which lost 7 bases and 7 bases, there was a span of 20 bases. This CDR3 region has 15 residues. Germline values: CDR1 MNHNY, CDR2 SVGAGI (reference sequence). Here the CDR3 reads CASTSSGTVANEQFF. CDR3 sequence (DNA): TGTGCCAGCACCTCGTCTGGGACTGTGGCGAATGAGCAGTTCTTC.

The CDR3 spells CASSEDRAAYNEQFF. CDR3 DNA: TGTGCCAGCAGCGAGGACAGGGCGGCCTACAATGAGCAGTTCTTC. The chain couples TRBV7-9 to TRBJ2-1; 8 bases are shared with TRBD1. This CDR3 is built from 15 residues. Per the germline V gene, CDR1 is SEHNR and CDR2 is FQNEAQ (reference sequence). Trimming removed 5 bases from V and 2 bases from J; junction bases left unmatched: 5. Together with reference TRBV7-9 and TRBJ2-1, the CDR3 gives the full variable domain: DTGVSQNPRHKITKRGQNVTFRCDPISEHNRLYWYRQTLGQGPEFLTYFQNEAQLEKSRLLSDRFSAERPKGSFSTLEIQRTEQGDSAMYLCASSEDRAAYNEQFFGPGTRLTVL.

The CDR3 region has the DNA TGCGCCAGCAGTGAGTGGCCAAAACAGGGAGATTCAAACACTGAAGCTTTCTTT. Translated, it gives CASSEWPKQGDSNTEAFF. The chain employs TRBV10-1 and TRBJ1-1, with a tentative D call TRBD1 (6 bases). Germline V CDR1 and CDR2: WNHNN, SYGVQD (reference sequence). The CDR3 consists of 18 residues. The V and J ends lost 1 base and 2 bases respectively, with 20 bases between them.

This clone was counted between two and nine times. The V call is TRBV6-6, the J call TRBJ2-7; D assignment may be TRBD1 or TRBD2 (5 bases each). CDR1 MNHNY and CDR2 SVGAGI come from the germline V gene (reference sequence). The CDR3 loop spans 13 amino acids. V lost 7 bases, J lost 1 base, and 11 bases lay in between. CDR3 amino acids: CASTLEGSYEQYF. The CDR3, as DNA: TGTGCCAGCACTCTCGAGGGGTCCTACGAGCAGTACTTC.

The chain carries TRBV5-1 and TRBJ2-7; D might be TRBD1 (5 bases). Germline values: CDR1 SGHRS, CDR2 YFSETQ. The CDR3 is 14 residues long. The V end lost 1 base, the J end lost 0 bases, and 8 bases lay between the germline ends. CDR3 loop: CASSLMDNSYEQYF. The CDR3 DNA reads TGCGCCAGCAGCTTGATGGACAACTCCTACGAGCAGTACTTC. The whole variable domain, filled in from reference TRBV5-1 and TRBJ2-7, reads KAGVTQTPRYLIKTRGQQVTLSCSPISGHRSVSWYQQTPGQGLQFLFEYFSETQRNKGNFPGRFSGRQFSNSRSEMNVSTLELGDSALYLCASSLMDNSYEQYFGPGTRLTVT.

The V and J genes are TRBV19 and TRBJ2-7; 9 bases match TRBD2. Germline CDR1 and CDR2: LNHDA and SQIVND (reference sequence). The V segment lost 5 bases and the J segment 0 bases; nucleotides outside the gene matches: 17. This CDR3 has 19 amino acids. CDR3 region: CASSLRPSGRLLSSYEQYF. The CDR3 region has the DNA TGTGCCAGTAGTCTCAGACCCAGCGGGAGGCTTTTGAGCTCCTACGAGCAGTACTTC.

In its sample, this clone was seen once. The chain recombines TRBV5-8 with TRBJ1-1; 7 positions agree with TRBD1. The ends lost 8 bases at V and 1 base at J; junction bases unmatched: 5. CDR1 is SGHTS, CDR2 YDEGEE, per germline. This CDR3 region has 13 residues. The CDR3 region has the DNA TGTGCCAGTTACAGGGGCCAGAACACTGAAGCTTTCTTT. It yields the protein CASYRGQNTEAFF.

This clone was detected only a few times. V gene TRBV5-1 combines with J gene TRBJ2-5; D may be TRBD1 (5 bases). From germline, CDR1 is SGHRS and CDR2 YFSETQ. V lost 2 bases and J 5 bases, leaving 10 bases between the germline ends. CDR3 length: 13 amino acids. The CDR3 reads CASSFSGSETQYF. The DNA for the CDR3 is TGCGCCAGCAGCTTTTCAGGGTCGGAGACCCAGTACTTC.

V usage is TRBV10-1 and J usage is TRBJ2-3; the match to TRBD2 covers 11 bases. CDR1 and CDR2 from the germline V gene are WNHNN and SYGVQD (reference sequence). This CDR3 contains 15 residues. V gave up 2 bases and J gave up 8 bases; unmatched junction bases: 6. The CDR3 DNA reads as TGCGCCAGCAGTGAGCGGCTAGCGGGAGGAGGTACGCAGTATTTT. Its translation: CASSERLAGGGTQYF.

This rearrangement joins TRBV7-9 to TRBJ1-2, with 9 nucleotides matching TRBD1. The CDR3 sequence is 13 residues long. V lost 1 base, J lost 7 bases, and 1 base stayed unmatched. Germline V CDR1 and CDR2: SEHNR, FQNEAQ (reference sequence). The CDR3 nucleotides read TGTGCCAGCAGCTTAGAGGGACAGGGTGGCTACACCTTC. Protein sequence: CASSLEGQGGYTF.

V is TRBV6-1 and J is TRBJ1-5, with D unresolved. V was cut by 2 bases and J by 2 bases, with 7 bases left in between. Germline CDR1 MNHNS, CDR2 SASEGT. The CDR3 covers 14 residues. In nucleotides, the CDR3 is TGTGCCAGCAGTGAATTGAGGGGCAATCAGCCCCAGCATTTT. This sequence encodes CASSELRGNQPQHF.

The rearrangement uses TRBV28 and TRBJ1-2; 12 nucleotides align to TRBD1. Germline CDR1 reads MDHEN; CDR2 reads SYDVKM. Trimming took 2 bases from V and 3 from J; bases not matched to a gene: 4. The CDR3 length is 16 residues. CDR3 nucleotide sequence: TGTGCCAGCAGTTTAGCCGGGACAGGGGGCGACTATGGCTACACCTTC. Its protein product is CASSLAGTGGDYGYTF.

The genes are TRBV30 and TRBJ1-5; D is unclear. Germline CDR1 and CDR2: GTSNPN and SVGIG (reference sequence). With 0 bases removed from V and 3 bases from J, the gap between germline ends came to 15 bases. This CDR3 comprises 16 residues. The CDR3 region has the DNA TGTGCCTGGAGTGTAAGAGTGGGAAGGGACAATCAGCCCCAGCATTTT. This sequence encodes CAWSVRVGRDNQPQHF.

The chain combines TRBV5-1 with TRBJ2-1; 10 positions agree with TRBD1. Trimming removed 2 bases from V and 7 bases from J; junction bases left unmatched: 6. This CDR3 is built from 15 residues. Germline V gene lookup returns CDR1 SGHRS and CDR2 YFSETQ. The chain's CDR3 is CASSFRQGARNEQFF. DNA for the CDR3: TGCGCCAGCAGCTTCCGACAGGGGGCGCGGAATGAGCAGTTCTTC.

The gene calls are TRBV6-5 and TRBJ2-3; tentatively, D is TRBD1 (6 bases). In germline, CDR1 is MNHEY, CDR2 SVGAGI. The CDR3 totals 13 residues. V lost 5 bases, J lost 4 bases, and 10 bases lay in between. The CDR3 here is CASSLSGADTQYF. For the CDR3, the DNA is TGTGCCAGCAGTCTCTCAGGGGCAGATACGCAGTATTTT.

This chain joins TRBV5-1 and TRBJ2-4; TRBD2 is a possible D gene (5 bases). The V end lost 4 bases, the J end lost 0 bases, and 14 bases lay between the germline ends. The CDR3 length is 16 residues. Germline CDR1 and CDR2: SGHRS and YFSETQ. The CDR3 here is CASSELGGQAKNIQYF. CDR3 nucleotide sequence: TGCGCCAGCAGCGAGTTAGGAGGTCAAGCCAAAAACATTCAGTACTTC.

The genes are TRBV9 and TRBJ2-2; possible D gene TRBD2, 5 bases. The germline V gene has CDR1 SGDLS and CDR2 YYNGEE. This CDR3 has 15 amino acids. V gave up 1 base and J gave up 2 bases, with 9 bases separating them. CDR3 sequence: CASSVQGSNTGELFF. Here the CDR3 DNA reads TGTGCCAGCAGCGTACAAGGGAGTAACACCGGGGAGCTGTTTTTT.

The J gene is TRBJ1-2, the V gene TRBV9; D gene unclear. Germline CDR1 reads SGDLS; CDR2 reads YYNGEE. The CDR3 loop spans 11 amino acids. Trimming took 4 bases from V and 8 from J, leaving 9 bases between them. The CDR3 loop reads CASSRRGGYTF. CDR3 coding DNA: TGTGCCAGCAGCCGGAGAGGCGGCTACACCTTC.

The chain joins TRBV15 to TRBJ1-1; maybe TRBD1 (6 bases). The V gene's germline CDR1 is LNHNV and CDR2 YYDKDF (reference sequence). The CDR3 runs to 15 residues. Trimming shortened V by 7 bases and J by 3 bases, and 18 bases separated the two germline ends. Written as DNA, the CDR3 is TGTGCCACCAAGGGGGGTGTAGATATGGACACTGAAGCTTTCTTT. Its translation is CATKGGVDMDTEAFF.

The rearrangement uses TRBV5-5 and TRBJ1-1; D is ambiguous. Trimming took 0 bases from V and 0 from J, leaving 6 bases between them. Germline V gene data show CDR1 as SGHKS and CDR2 as YYEKEE (reference sequence). This CDR3 has 14 residues. The CDR3 loop is CASSLDGVNTEAFF. In DNA form, the CDR3 reads TGTGCCAGCAGCTTGGACGGGGTGAACACTGAAGCTTTCTTT.

The chain has TRBV27 and TRBJ1-1, with 7 nucleotides matching TRBD1. The CDR3 length is 17 residues. The V gene's germline CDR1 is MNHEY and CDR2 SMNVEV (reference sequence). J lost 7 bases, V lost 3 bases, and 17 bases had no gene match. For the CDR3, the DNA is TGTGCCAGCAGTTTCTTTACAGGGGCCGAGTCCCCTGGTGAAGCTTTCTTT. Protein sequence: CASSFFTGAESPGEAFF.

This chain uses TRBV5-1 with TRBJ2-7, with a tentative D call TRBD2 (6 bases). Trimming removed 3 bases at V and 7 bases at J, with 17 bases between. Looked up from germline, CDR1 is SGHRS and CDR2 is YFSETQ. This CDR3 region has 14 residues. The CDR3 DNA reads TGCGCCAGCAGCTCAGGAGTAGGCGCGGGGGAGCAGTACTTC. This codes for CASSSGVGAGEQYF. Using reference TRBV5-1 and TRBJ2-7 for the parts outside the CDR3, the full variable domain is KAGVTQTPRYLIKTRGQQVTLSCSPISGHRSVSWYQQTPGQGLQFLFEYFSETQRNKGNFPGRFSGRQFSNSRSEMNVSTLELGDSALYLCASSSGVGAGEQYFGPGTRLTVT.

This chain connects TRBV28 to TRBJ2-5, with D unresolved. This CDR3 has 13 residues. Germline values: CDR1 MDHEN, CDR2 SYDVKM. The ends were cut back, 3 bases at V and 4 bases at J, with 9 bases in the middle. CDR3 in DNA: TGTGCCAGCAGTTTTCATGTTCGAGAGACCCAGTACTTC. Translated: CASSFHVRETQYF.